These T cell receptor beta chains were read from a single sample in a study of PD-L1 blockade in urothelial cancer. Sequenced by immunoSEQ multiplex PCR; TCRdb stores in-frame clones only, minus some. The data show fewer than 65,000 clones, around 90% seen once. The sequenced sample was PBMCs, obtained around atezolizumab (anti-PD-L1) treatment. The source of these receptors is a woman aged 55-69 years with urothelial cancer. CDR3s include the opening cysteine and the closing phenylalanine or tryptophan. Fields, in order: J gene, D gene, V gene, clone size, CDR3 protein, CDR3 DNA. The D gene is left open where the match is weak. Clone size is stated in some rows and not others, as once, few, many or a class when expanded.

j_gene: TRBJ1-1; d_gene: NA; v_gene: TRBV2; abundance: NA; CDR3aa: CASSALFITEAFF; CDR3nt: TGTGCCAGCAGTGCTCTATTTATCACTGAAGCTTTCTTT
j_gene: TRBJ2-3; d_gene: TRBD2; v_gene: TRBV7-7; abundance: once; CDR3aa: CASSLELAGGMDTQYF; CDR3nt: TGTGCCAGCAGCTTAGAACTAGCGGGAGGTATGGATACGCAGTATTTT
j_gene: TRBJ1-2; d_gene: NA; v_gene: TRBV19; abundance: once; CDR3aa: CASSTRGGYTF; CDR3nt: TGTGCCAGTAGCACCCGAGGGGGCTACACCTTC
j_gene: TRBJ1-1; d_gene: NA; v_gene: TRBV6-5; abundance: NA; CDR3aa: CASSYAGLNTEAFF; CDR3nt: TGTGCCAGCAGTTATGCAGGGCTGAACACTGAAGCTTTCTTT
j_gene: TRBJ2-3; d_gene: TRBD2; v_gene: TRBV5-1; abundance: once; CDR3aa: CASSLGSGSSDTQYF; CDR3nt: TGCGCCAGCAGCTTGGGGAGCGGGAGCTCAGATACGCAGTATTTT
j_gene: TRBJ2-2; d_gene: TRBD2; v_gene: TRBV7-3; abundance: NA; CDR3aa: CASSLRASGTGELFF; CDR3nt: TGTGCCAGCAGCTTACGGGCTAGCGGCACCGGGGAGCTGTTTTTT
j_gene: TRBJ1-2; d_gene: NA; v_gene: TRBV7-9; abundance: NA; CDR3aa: CASSLIARAQEDGYTF; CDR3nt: TGTGCCAGCAGCTTAATCGCGAGGGCGCAGGAGGATGGCTACACCTTC
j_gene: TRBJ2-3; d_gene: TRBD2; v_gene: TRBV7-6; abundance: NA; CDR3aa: CASSPASGGETDTQYF; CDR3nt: TGTGCCAGCAGTCCTGCCAGCGGGGGGGAAACAGATACGCAGTATTTT
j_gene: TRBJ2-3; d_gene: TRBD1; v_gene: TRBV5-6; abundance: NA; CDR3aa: CASSLGTGGAYTDTQYF; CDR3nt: TGTGCCAGCAGCTTGGGAACAGGGGGCGCTTACACAGATACGCAGTATTTT
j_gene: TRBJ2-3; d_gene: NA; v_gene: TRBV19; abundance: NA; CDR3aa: CASSIYRARDTQYF; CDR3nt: TGTGCCAGTAGTATCTACAGGGCTCGAGATACGCAGTATTTT
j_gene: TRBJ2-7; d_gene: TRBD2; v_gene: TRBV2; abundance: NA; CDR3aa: CASGGLVSPYEQYF; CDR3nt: TGTGCCAGCGGCGGACTAGTCTCTCCCTACGAGCAGTACTTC
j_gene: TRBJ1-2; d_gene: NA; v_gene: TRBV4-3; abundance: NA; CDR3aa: CASSQETGFDYGYTF; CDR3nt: TGCGCCAGCAGCCAAGAAACGGGTTTCGACTATGGCTACACCTTC
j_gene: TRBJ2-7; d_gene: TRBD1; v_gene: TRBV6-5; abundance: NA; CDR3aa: CASSSVLDRGGYEQYF; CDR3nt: TGTGCCAGCAGTTCCGTCCTAGACAGGGGGGGCTACGAGCAGTACTTC
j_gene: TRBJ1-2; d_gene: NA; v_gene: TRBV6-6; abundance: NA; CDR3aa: CASSPIYGYTF; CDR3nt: TGTGCCAGCAGCCCAATTTATGGCTACACCTTC
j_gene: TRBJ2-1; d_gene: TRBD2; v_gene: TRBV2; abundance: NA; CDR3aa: CASRRGSGGASSYNEQFF; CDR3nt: TGTGCCAGCAGGAGGGGTAGCGGGGGGGCTAGCTCCTACAATGAGCAGTTCTTC
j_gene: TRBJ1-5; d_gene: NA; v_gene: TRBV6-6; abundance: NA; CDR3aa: CASSYPVGGSNQPQHF; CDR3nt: TGTGCCAGCAGTTATCCGGTGGGAGGGAGCAATCAGCCCCAGCATTTT
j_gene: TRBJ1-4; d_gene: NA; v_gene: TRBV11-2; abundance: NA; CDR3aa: CASSLGPQGTNEKLFF; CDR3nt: TGTGCCAGCAGCTTGGGGCCCCAGGGGACTAATGAAAAACTGTTTTTT
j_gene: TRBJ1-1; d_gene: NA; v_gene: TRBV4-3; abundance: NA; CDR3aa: CASSQVVPGVSNTEAFF; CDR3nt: TGCGCCAGCAGCCAAGTCGTACCAGGGGTTTCGAACACTGAAGCTTTCTTT
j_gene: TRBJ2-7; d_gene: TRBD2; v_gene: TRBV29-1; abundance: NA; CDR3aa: CSVDSGRAPYEQYF; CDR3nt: TGCAGCGTTGATAGCGGGAGGGCCCCCTACGAGCAGTACTTC
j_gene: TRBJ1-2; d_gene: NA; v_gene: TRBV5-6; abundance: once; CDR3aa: CASSLVNYGYTF; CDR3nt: TGTGCCAGCAGCTTGGTAAACTATGGCTACACCTTC
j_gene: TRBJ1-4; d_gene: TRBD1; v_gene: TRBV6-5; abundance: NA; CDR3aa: CASSPPGQGKVFF; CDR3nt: TGTGCCAGCAGTCCACCCGGACAGGGAAAAGTGTTTTTT
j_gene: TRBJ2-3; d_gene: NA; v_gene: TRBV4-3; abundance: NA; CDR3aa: CASSQDNHQSADTQYF; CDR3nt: TGCGCCAGCAGCCAAGACAATCATCAAAGCGCAGATACGCAGTATTTT
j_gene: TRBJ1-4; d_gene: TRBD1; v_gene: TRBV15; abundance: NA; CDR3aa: CATSRQGAKDEKLFF; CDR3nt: TGTGCCACCAGCAGACAGGGGGCTAAGGATGAAAAACTGTTTTTT
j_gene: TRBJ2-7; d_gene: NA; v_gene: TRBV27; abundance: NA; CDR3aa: CASSFRGLGMKQYF; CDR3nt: TGTGCCAGCAGTTTTAGAGGCCTCGGAATGAAGCAGTACTTC
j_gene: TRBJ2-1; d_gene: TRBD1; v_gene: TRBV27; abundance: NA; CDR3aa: CASTLRTGGINEQFF; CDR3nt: TGTGCCAGCACCTTAAGGACAGGGGGTATCAATGAGCAGTTCTTC
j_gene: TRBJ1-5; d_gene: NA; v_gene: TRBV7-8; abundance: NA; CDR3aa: CASTSGVLPSQPQHF; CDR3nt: TGTGCCAGCACCTCGGGGGTGTTACCCAGTCAGCCCCAGCATTTT
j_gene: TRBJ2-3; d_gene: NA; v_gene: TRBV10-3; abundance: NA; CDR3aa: CAIRSSTDTQYF; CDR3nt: TGTGCCATCAGGAGTTCCACAGATACGCAGTATTTT
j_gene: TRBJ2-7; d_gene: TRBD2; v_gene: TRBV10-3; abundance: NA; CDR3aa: CATRGLGLAGGQDEQYF; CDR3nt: TGTGCCACTAGGGGCCTGGGACTAGCGGGGGGCCAGGACGAGCAGTACTTC
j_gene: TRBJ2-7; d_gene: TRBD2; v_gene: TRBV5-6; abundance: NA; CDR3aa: CASSRSIRGGEQYF; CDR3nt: TGTGCCAGCAGCCGCTCTATTCGCGGGGGCGAGCAGTACTTC
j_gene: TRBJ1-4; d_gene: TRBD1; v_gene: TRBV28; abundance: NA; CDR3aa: CASSFQGTGADEKLFF; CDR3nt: TGTGCCAGCAGTTTCCAGGGGACAGGGGCAGATGAAAAACTGTTTTTT
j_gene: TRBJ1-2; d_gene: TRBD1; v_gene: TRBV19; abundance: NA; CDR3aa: CASTKGQINYGYTF; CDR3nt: TGTGCCAGTACGAAGGGACAGATTAACTATGGCTACACCTTC
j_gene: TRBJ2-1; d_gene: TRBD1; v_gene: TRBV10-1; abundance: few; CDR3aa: CASSEASSTGGKNEQFF; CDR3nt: TGCGCCAGCAGTGAGGCTTCTTCGACAGGGGGCAAGAATGAGCAGTTCTTC
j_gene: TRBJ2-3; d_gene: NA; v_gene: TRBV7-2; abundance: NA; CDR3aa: CASSRTRGSTDTQYF; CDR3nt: TGTGCCAGCAGCCGCACCCGAGGGAGCACAGATACGCAGTATTTT
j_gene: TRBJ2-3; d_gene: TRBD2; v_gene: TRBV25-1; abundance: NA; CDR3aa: CASSELAGVIDTQYF; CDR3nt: TGTGCCAGCAGCGAACTAGCGGGGGTGATAGATACGCAGTATTTT
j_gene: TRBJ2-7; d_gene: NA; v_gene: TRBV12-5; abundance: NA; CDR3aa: CASGLGRHDEQYF; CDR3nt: TGTGCTAGTGGTTTAGGCAGGCATGACGAGCAGTACTTC
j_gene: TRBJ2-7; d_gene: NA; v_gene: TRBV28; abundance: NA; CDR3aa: CASSGSPLYEQYF; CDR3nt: TGTGCCTCCTCGGGGAGCCCCCTTTACGAGCAGTACTTC
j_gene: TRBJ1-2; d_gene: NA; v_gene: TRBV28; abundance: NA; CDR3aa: CASSVSRNINYGYTF; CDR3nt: TGTGCCAGCAGTGTAAGCCGCAATATTAACTATGGCTACACCTTC
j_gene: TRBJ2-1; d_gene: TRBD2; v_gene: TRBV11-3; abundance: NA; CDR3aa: CASSLGLAGGPDEQFF; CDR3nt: TGTGCCAGCAGCTTAGGGCTAGCGGGAGGGCCCGATGAGCAGTTCTTC
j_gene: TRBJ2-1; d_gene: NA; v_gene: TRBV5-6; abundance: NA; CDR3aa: CASSLIGSSYNEQFF; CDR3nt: TGTGCCAGCAGCTTGATCGGGAGCTCCTACAATGAGCAGTTCTTC
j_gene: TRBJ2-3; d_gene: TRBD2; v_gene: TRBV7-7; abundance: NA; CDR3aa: CASSQVGGGADTQYF; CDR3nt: TGTGCCAGCAGTCAGGTTGGCGGGGGAGCAGATACGCAGTATTTT
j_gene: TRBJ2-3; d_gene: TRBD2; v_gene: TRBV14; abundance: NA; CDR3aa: CASSSGGASTDTQYF; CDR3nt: TGTGCCAGCAGCAGCGGGGGGGCTAGCACAGATACGCAGTATTTT
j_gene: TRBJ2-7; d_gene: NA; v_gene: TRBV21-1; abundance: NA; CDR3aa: CASSKAGGYYNSYEQYF; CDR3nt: TGTGCCAGCAGCAAAGCCGGGGGTTACTACAACTCCTACGAGCAGTACTTC
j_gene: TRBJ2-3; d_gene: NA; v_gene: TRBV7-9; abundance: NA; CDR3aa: CASGRVLETDTQYF; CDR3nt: TGTGCCAGCGGCCGGGTCCTAGAAACAGATACGCAGTATTTT
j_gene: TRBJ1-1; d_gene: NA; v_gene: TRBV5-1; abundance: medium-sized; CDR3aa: CASSLGDRPMNTEAFF; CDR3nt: TGCGCCAGCAGCTTGGGCGACAGACCCATGAACACTGAAGCTTTCTTT
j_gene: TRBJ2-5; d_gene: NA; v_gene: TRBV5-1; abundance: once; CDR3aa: CASSFRETQYF; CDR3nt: TGCGCCAGCAGCTTTCGGGAGACCCAGTACTTC
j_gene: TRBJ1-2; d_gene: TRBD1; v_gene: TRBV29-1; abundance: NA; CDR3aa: CSHGQGRNYGYTF; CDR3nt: TGCAGTCATGGACAGGGGCGAAACTATGGCTACACCTTC
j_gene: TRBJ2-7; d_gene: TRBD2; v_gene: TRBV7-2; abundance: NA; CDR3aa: CASSPGTSGGAKQYF; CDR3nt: TGTGCCAGCAGCCCAGGGACTAGCGGGGGAGCCAAGCAGTACTTC
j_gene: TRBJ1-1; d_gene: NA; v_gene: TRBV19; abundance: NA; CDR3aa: CASSIRGVSGVNTEAFF; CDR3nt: TGTGCCAGTAGTATCCGCGGGGTTTCGGGCGTGAACACTGAAGCTTTCTTT
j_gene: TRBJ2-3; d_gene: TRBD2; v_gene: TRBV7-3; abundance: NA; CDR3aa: CASSLVGLAGGKSTDTQYF; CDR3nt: TGTGCCAGCAGCTTGGTGGGACTAGCGGGGGGCAAATCCACAGATACGCAGTATTTT
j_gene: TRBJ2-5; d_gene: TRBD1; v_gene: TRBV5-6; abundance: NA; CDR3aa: CATGTGGRETQYF; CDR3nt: TGTGCCACCGGGACAGGGGGCAGAGAGACCCAGTACTTC
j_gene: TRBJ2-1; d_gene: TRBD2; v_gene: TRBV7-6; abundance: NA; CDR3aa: CASSVLAGVNEQFF; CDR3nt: TGTGCCAGCAGCGTACTAGCGGGAGTTAATGAGCAGTTCTTC
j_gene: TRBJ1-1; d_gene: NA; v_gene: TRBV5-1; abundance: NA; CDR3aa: CASSLADLVGAEAFF; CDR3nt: TGCGCCAGCAGCTTGGCCGATCTGGTCGGGGCTGAAGCTTTCTTT
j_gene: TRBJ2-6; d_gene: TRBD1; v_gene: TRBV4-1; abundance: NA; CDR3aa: CASSQEAQTGVGSGANVLTF; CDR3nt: TGCGCCAGCAGCCAAGAGGCCCAAACAGGGGTAGGATCTGGGGCCAACGTCCTGACTTTC